This TCR beta chain is from a study of blood T cell repertoires in COVID-19. Whole-study context: The study drew acute and convalescent COVID-19 samples from the United States, Italy and Spain.

Study processing details: Amplification of reference gene primers provided the estimated nucleated cell counts. Here immunoSEQ multiplex PCR was the method, and the copy in TCRdb shows in-frame clones only, minus some. The D gene and trimming were derived from the DNA, and the V and J assignments and clone size from that table. The profile shows some 270,000 clones, about nine tenths of them singletons. Trimming removed 6 bases at V and 3 bases at J, with 12 bases between. The CDR3 loop spans 14 amino acids. The V gene's germline CDR1 is MNHGY and CDR2 SVAAGI. Those enrolled, adults aged about 18 to 95 years, came from 25 or so US areas. Clinical histories supplied by participants themselves formed the basis of cohort assignment. In this sample, this clone turned up once.

V and J are TRBV6-9 and TRBJ2-4; D call uncertain. The specimen sequenced was PBMCs or T cells enriched from blood (not recorded which). The TCR was taken from a woman in her thirties with acute COVID-19. CDR3: CASSLDLGKNIQYF. The DNA of the CDR3 is TGTGCCAGCAGCTTAGACCTAGGCAAAAACATTCAGTACTTC.